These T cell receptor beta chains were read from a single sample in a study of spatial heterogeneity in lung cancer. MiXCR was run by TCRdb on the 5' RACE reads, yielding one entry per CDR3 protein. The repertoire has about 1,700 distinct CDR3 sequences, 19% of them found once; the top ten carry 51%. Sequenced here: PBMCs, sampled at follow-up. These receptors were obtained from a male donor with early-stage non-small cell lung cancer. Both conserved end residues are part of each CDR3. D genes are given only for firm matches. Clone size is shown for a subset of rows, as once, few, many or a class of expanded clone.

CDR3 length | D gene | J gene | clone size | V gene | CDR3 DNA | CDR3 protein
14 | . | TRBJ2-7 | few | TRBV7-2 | TGTGCCAGCAGCTTAGAGGCCCTTACCTACGAGCAGTACTTC | CASSLEALTYEQYF
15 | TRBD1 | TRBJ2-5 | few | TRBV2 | TGTGCCAGCAGTGAAGTGACAGGGGCTTTAAAGACCCAGTACTTC | CASSEVTGALKTQYF
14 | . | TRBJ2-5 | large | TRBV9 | TGTGCCAGCAGCGACCTTAGCGGTTCCGGGACCCAGTACTTC | CASSDLSGSGTQYF
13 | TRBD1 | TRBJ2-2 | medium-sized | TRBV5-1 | TGCGCCAGCAGCCAGGGGGACACCGGGGAGCTGTTTTTT | CASSQGDTGELFF
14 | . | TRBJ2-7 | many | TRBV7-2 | TGTGCCAGCAGCTTAGTACAGGAGACCTACGAGCAGTACTTC | CASSLVQETYEQYF
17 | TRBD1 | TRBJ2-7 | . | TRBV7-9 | TGTGCCAGCAGCTCCCCGGGGGGACAGGGTTGGGCCTACGAGCAGTACTTC | CASSSPGGQGWAYEQYF
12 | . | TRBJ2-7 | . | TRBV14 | TGTGCCAGCAGCCAAGCCCGATACGAGCAGTACTTC | CASSQARYEQYF
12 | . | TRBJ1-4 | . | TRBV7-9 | TGTGCCAGCAGCTTACCGGGTGAAAAACTGTTTTTT | CASSLPGEKLFF
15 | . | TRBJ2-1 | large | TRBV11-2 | TGTGCCAGCAGCCCGGGACACTACTCCTACAATGAGCAGTTCTTC | CASSPGHYSYNEQFF
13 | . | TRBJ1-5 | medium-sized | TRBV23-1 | TGCGCCAGCAAAAAACACAGTCACGGGGCCCAGCATTTT | CASKKHSHGAQHF
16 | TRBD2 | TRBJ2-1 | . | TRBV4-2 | TGTGCCAGCAGCCCGCCGACTAGCGGGGGACTCAATGAGCAGTTCTTC | CASSPPTSGGLNEQFF
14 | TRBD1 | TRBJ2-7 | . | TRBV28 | TGTGCCAGCAGTTTGAGACAGGGCTCCTACGAGCAGTACTTC | CASSLRQGSYEQYF
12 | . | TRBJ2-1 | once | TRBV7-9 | TGTGCCAGCAGCTCCCGGGCCAATGAGCAGTTCTTC | CASSSRANEQFF
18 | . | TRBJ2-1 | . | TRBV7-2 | TGTGCCAGCAGCTTAGCTTCGAACGGAGTAAGCTCCTACAATGAGCAGTTCTTC | CASSLASNGVSSYNEQFF
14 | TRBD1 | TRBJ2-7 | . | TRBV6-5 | TGTGCCAGCAGTCTCAGGACAGGCTCCTACGAGCAGTACTTC | CASSLRTGSYEQYF
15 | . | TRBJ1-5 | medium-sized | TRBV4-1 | TGCGCCAGCAGCCAAGGGGCGGGGGCAGGTCAGCCCCAGCATTTT | CASSQGAGAGQPQHF
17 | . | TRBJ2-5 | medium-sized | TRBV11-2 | TGTGCCAGCAGCTTAGGGCTCGGCAGGGGAGACATTCAGACCCAGTACTTC | CASSLGLGRGDIQTQYF
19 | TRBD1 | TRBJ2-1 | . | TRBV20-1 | TGCAGTGCCGAACCCGGGGACAGGGGTAATTTGAGGTTCTACAATGAGCAGTTCTTC | CSAEPGDRGNLRFYNEQFF
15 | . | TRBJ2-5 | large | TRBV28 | TGTGCCAGCATCTCAAAGCATAGGTACCAAGAGACCCAGTACTTC | CASISKHRYQETQYF
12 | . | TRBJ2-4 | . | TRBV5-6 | TGTGCCAGCAGCTTGATCCGGTACATTCAGTACTTC | CASSLIRYIQYF
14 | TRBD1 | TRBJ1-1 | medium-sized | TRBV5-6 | TGTGCCAGCAGACCGGGACAGGGGGCGGCTGAAGCTTTCTTT | CASRPGQGAAEAFF